These 10 T cell receptor beta chains were all obtained from the same sample, sequenced in a study of blood T cell repertoires in COVID-19. Generated by immunoSEQ multiplex PCR, the TCRdb table keeps only in-frame clones and is missing some. Of 190,000 or so clones in the sample, roughly 89% were seen once. Sequences were obtained from PBMCs or T cells enriched from blood (not recorded which). The receptors originated from a man aged 18 to 30 with acute COVID-19.

The rearrangement links TRBV2 to TRBJ2-1, with 8 bases matching TRBD2. V dropped 4 bases and J dropped 6; count of bases not matched to a gene: 5. CDR3 length: 14 amino acids. The germline V gene has CDR1 SNHLY and CDR2 FYNNEI. CDR3 sequence reads: CASSVARGGNEQFF. DNA of the CDR3: TGTGCCAGCAGTGTAGCCCGGGGGGGCAATGAGCAGTTCTTC.

This clone was found a few times. This sequence joins TRBV13 and TRBJ1-4; a weak D match, TRBD1 (5 bases). This CDR3 has 16 amino acids. The V end was cut by 4 bases, the J end by 8 bases, with 20 bases between. Germline CDR1 reads PRHDT; CDR2 reads FYEKMQ (reference sequence). The CDR3 DNA is TGTGCCAGCAGCTCCTCCGCCGAAGCAGGGAAAGAAAAACTGTTTTTT. Protein sequence: CASSSSAEAGKEKLFF. The complete variable domain, with remaining parts taken from reference TRBV13 and TRBJ1-4, reads AAGVIQSPRHLIKEKRETATLKCYPIPRHDTVYWYQQGPGQDPQFLISFYEKMQSDKGSIPDRFSAQQFSDYHSELNMSSLELGDSALYFCASSSSAEAGKEKLFFGSGTQLSVL.

The chain carries TRBV3-1 (or the pseudogene TRBV3-2) and TRBJ2-3, with 9 positions matching TRBD2. Unmatched junction bases numbered 7, after V lost 1 base and J lost 8 bases. The germline CDR1 and CDR2 sequences are LGHDT and YNNKEL (reference sequence). The CDR3 consists of 15 residues. CDR3 DNA: TGTGCCAGCAGCCAAGCTAGCGGGGCCAGCGGTACGCAGTATTTT. Translating gives CASSQASGASGTQYF.

The chain is built from TRBV7-2 and TRBJ2-7, with D possibly matching TRBD2 (5 bases). CDR1 and CDR2 from the germline V gene are SGHTA and FQGNSA. The V end lost 5 bases, the J end lost 3 bases, and 17 bases lay between the germline ends. The CDR3 contains 15 residues. The CDR3 DNA reads TGTGCCAGCAGCCTAGGTCTTAGCGAATACTACGAGCAGTACTTC. Translation gives CASSLGLSEYYEQYF.

CDR3 sequence: CASRFGTGINEQYF. CDR3 bases: TGTGCCAGCAGATTTGGGACAGGGATCAACGAGCAGTACTTC. The chain links TRBV28 to TRBJ2-7; TRBD1 matches 9 bases. The germline V gene has CDR1 MDHEN and CDR2 SYDVKM. J was trimmed by 5 bases and V by 6 bases; bases with no gene match: 8. The CDR3 consists of 14 residues.

Details on this clone: The sample holds other DNA sequences that translate to the same CDR3. This chain connects TRBV4-1 to TRBJ1-3; TRBD1 matches at 10 bases. The V gene end was trimmed by 1 base and the J gene end by 1 base; junction bases not matched to a gene: 1. The CDR3 extends over 16 amino acids. The V gene's germline CDR1 is MGHRA and CDR2 YSYEKL. The CDR3 reads CASSQGQGASGNTIYF. The CDR3 region has the DNA TGCGCCAGCAGCCAAGGACAGGGGGCTTCTGGAAACACCATATATTTT.

V gene TRBV29-1 combines with J gene TRBJ2-7, with D unresolved. Germline values: CDR1 SQVTM, CDR2 ANQGSEA. V was pared by 4 bases and J by 2 bases, with 9 bases between. This CDR3 has 12 amino acids. The CDR3 bases are TGCAGCGTTGGACACGAAACCTACGAGCAGTACTTC. Protein: CSVGHETYEQYF.

This clone was seen only a few times. The chain joins TRBV29-1 to TRBJ1-2, with D maybe TRBD1 (5 bases). Trimming pared 6 bases from V and 8 bases from J, leaving 13 bases between. CDR1 is SQVTM and CDR2 is ANQGSEA in the germline V gene. The CDR3 has 11 amino acids. The DNA of the CDR3 is TGCAGCGTGCCGGGGCGGGGAGGCTACACCTTC. It codes for CSVPGRGGYTF. The entire variable domain, with the rest obtained from reference TRBV29-1 and TRBJ1-2, is as follows: SAVISQKPSRDICQRGTSLTIQCQVDSQVTMMFWYRQQPGQSLTLIATANQGSEATYESGFVIDKFPISRPNLTFSTLTVSNMSPEDSSIYLCSVPGRGGYTFGSGTRLTVV.

The gene calls are TRBV11-2 and TRBJ1-1; the D gene is possibly TRBD1 (5 bases). V gave up 0 bases and J gave up 2 bases, with 10 bases separating them. The CDR3 is 15 amino acids. Germline V gene data show CDR1 as SGHAT and CDR2 as FQNNGV. The CDR3 loop reads CASSLEPGGNTEAFF. CDR3 DNA sequence: TGTGCCAGCAGCTTAGAGCCGGGGGGAAACACTGAAGCTTTCTTT.

This chain uses TRBV19 with TRBJ2-7; D is undetermined. V was shortened by 6 bases and J by 2 bases, with 5 bases between the two germline ends. There are 11 residues in the CDR3. CDR1 and CDR2 from the germline V gene are LNHDA and SQIVND (reference sequence). The CDR3 DNA reads as TGTGCCAGTAGCGACACCTACGAGCAGTACTTC. Translated: CASSDTYEQYF. The entire variable domain, with the rest obtained from reference TRBV19 and TRBJ2-7, is as follows: DGGITQSPKYLFRKEGQNVTLSCEQNLNHDAMYWYRQDPGQGLRLIYYSQIVNDFQKGDIAEGYSVSREKKESFPLTVTSAQKNPTAFYLCASSDTYEQYFGPGTRLTVT.